The rows below give T cell receptor beta chains drawn from one sample of a study of shared clonotypes between healthy human individuals. Generated by immunoSEQ multiplex PCR, the TCRdb table keeps only in-frame clones and is missing some. Of 2,500,000 or so clones in the sample, 80% to 95% were seen once. Sequenced: naive CD4+ T cells from PBMCs. These receptors were taken from a man younger than 35 in good health. Some clones in this sample may be carry-over from other donors' samples. Each CDR3 is given with its conserved first and last residue. A D gene is named only where the DNA matches it firmly. Some rows have no size entry. The others give once, few or many, or a class for an expanded clone.

cdr3_length	clone_size	v_call	d_call	j_call	cdr3_aa	cdr3_nt
15	.	TRBV5-6	.	TRBJ2-4	CASSLGWGLRNIQYF	TGTGCCAGCAGCTTGGGGTGGGGGCTTAGAAACATTCAGTACTTC
15	.	TRBV5-1	.	TRBJ2-7	CASSGVGGTSYEQYF	TGCGCCAGCAGCGGCGTGGGAGGGACATCCTACGAGCAGTACTTC
18	.	TRBV7-9	TRBD2	TRBJ2-2	CASSLPRTAGENTGELFF	TGTGCCAGCAGCCTACCCAGGACAGCGGGAGAAAACACCGGGGAGCTGTTTTTT
15	.	TRBV27	.	TRBJ1-1	CASSLVATVVTEAFF	TGTGCCAGCAGTTTAGTAGCGACAGTGGTCACTGAAGCTTTCTTT
16	.	TRBV5-1	.	TRBJ2-2	CASSLRGHGDTGELFF	TGCGCCAGCAGCTTGCGGGGACACGGGGATACCGGGGAGCTGTTTTTT
15	.	TRBV6-5	TRBD1	TRBJ1-5	CASSAGTGGNQPQHF	TGTGCCAGCAGTGCAGGGACAGGGGGCAATCAGCCCCAGCATTTT
14	many	TRBV30	.	TRBJ1-1	CAWSVRGSITEAFF	TGTGCCTGGAGTGTACGCGGTTCGATAACTGAAGCTTTCTTT
14	.	TRBV11-1	.	TRBJ2-7	CASSSGRSSYEQYF	TGTGCCAGCAGCTCCGGCAGGTCCTCCTACGAGCAGTACTTC
16	.	TRBV7-3	TRBD2	TRBJ2-1	CATSRLAGGPINEQFF	TGTGCCACAAGTAGGCTAGCGGGAGGCCCGATAAATGAGCAGTTCTTC
14	.	TRBV7-9	.	TRBJ1-4	CASSLGSTNEKLFF	TGTGCCAGCAGCTTGGGTTCAACTAATGAAAAACTGTTTTTT
13	.	TRBV27	.	TRBJ1-1	CASSLTGGTEAFF	TGTGCCAGCAGTTTAACGGGGGGCACTGAAGCTTTCTTT
17	.	TRBV4-1	.	TRBJ2-3	CASSQGPGRTGTDTQYF	TGCGCCAGCAGCCAGGGCCCGGGCCGGACCGGCACAGATACGCAGTATTTT
13	.	TRBV28	TRBD1	TRBJ1-2	CASTATGNYGYTF	TGTGCCAGCACCGCGACAGGGAACTATGGCTACACCTTC
14	.	TRBV27	.	TRBJ1-1	CASRGRRGNTEAFF	TGTGCCAGCAGGGGACGCAGGGGTAACACTGAAGCTTTCTTT
18	.	TRBV28	TRBD1	TRBJ1-2	CASSPPGLTGGISHGYTF	TGTGCCAGCAGTCCCCCCGGCTTGACAGGGGGGATTAGCCATGGCTACACCTTC
15	.	TRBV6-4	.	TRBJ1-5	CASSDSRFSHQPQHF	TGTGCCAGCAGTGACTCGAGATTCAGTCATCAGCCCCAGCATTTT
15	.	TRBV5-1	TRBD2	TRBJ2-1	CASSLGGTSLNEQFF	TGCGCCAGCAGCTTGGGGGGGACTAGCCTCAATGAGCAGTTCTTC
16	.	TRBV7-9	TRBD2	TRBJ2-1	CASSLAGGRAYNEQFF	TGTGCCAGCAGCTTAGCCGGCGGGAGGGCCTACAATGAGCAGTTCTTC
12	.	TRBV27	.	TRBJ2-2	CASSLIGGELFF	TGTGCCAGCAGTTTAATAGGCGGGGAGCTGTTTTTT
17	.	TRBV18	.	TRBJ1-5	CASSPQPGLYSNQPQHF	TGTGCCAGCTCACCCCAACCAGGGTTATACAGCAATCAGCCCCAGCATTTT
19	once	TRBV9	TRBD2	TRBJ2-1	CASSLRGVGSGSSYNEQFF	TGTGCCAGCAGCTTGAGAGGGGTGGGAAGCGGGAGCTCCTACAATGAGCAGTTCTTC
16	.	TRBV4-1	TRBD2	TRBJ2-3	CASSQGLAGGPDTQYF	TGCGCCAGCAGCCAAGGACTAGCGGGAGGACCAGATACGCAGTATTTT
14	once	TRBV28	TRBD1	TRBJ1-2	CASSPGTGDDGYTF	TGTGCCAGCAGCCCGGGGACAGGGGATGATGGCTACACCTTC
13	.	TRBV2	TRBD2	TRBJ2-1	CASRMGTINEQFF	TGTGCCAGCAGAATGGGGACTATAAATGAGCAGTTCTTC
14	.	TRBV19	TRBD1	TRBJ1-3	CASSPTGSGNTIYF	TGTGCCAGTAGCCCGACAGGGTCTGGAAACACCATATATTTT
16	.	TRBV27	.	TRBJ2-2	CASSLIPGPNTGELFF	TGTGCCAGCAGTTTAATTCCCGGGCCGAACACCGGGGAGCTGTTTTTT
13	.	TRBV5-4	.	TRBJ1-2	CASSNPGAYGYTF	TGTGCCAGCAGCAACCCAGGGGCCTATGGCTACACCTTC
14	.	TRBV7-9	.	TRBJ1-5	CASSTQGWDQPQHF	TGTGCCAGCAGCACACAGGGTTGGGATCAGCCCCAGCATTTT
18	.	TRBV11-2	TRBD1	TRBJ2-2	CASSRRVSGGPHTGELFF	TGTGCCAGCAGCCGGCGTGTTTCAGGGGGCCCTCACACCGGGGAGCTGTTTTTT
16	.	TRBV7-3	.	TRBJ2-2	CASSLLAGANTGELFF	TGTGCCAGCAGCTTATTGGCAGGAGCGAACACCGGGGAGCTGTTTTTT
14	.	TRBV2	TRBD2	TRBJ2-3	CASSAGGAGDTQYF	TGTGCCAGCAGTGCCGGGGGAGCGGGGGATACGCAGTATTTT
14	.	TRBV4-1	TRBD1	TRBJ1-2	CASSQPGQGAGYTF	TGCGCCAGCAGCCAACCCGGACAGGGGGCTGGCTACACCTTC
16	.	TRBV28	TRBD2	TRBJ2-7	CASSFGLAGGRGEQYF	TGTGCCAGCAGTTTTGGCCTAGCGGGAGGGCGGGGAGAGCAGTACTTC
15	.	TRBV5-1	TRBD2	TRBJ2-3	CASSRLAGGGDTQYF	TGCGCCAGCAGCCGACTAGCGGGTGGGGGAGATACGCAGTATTTT
15	once	TRBV2	.	TRBJ2-1	CASNKLGTIYNEQFF	TGTGCCAGCAACAAACTCGGGACCATATACAATGAGCAGTTCTTC
14	.	TRBV5-1	.	TRBJ1-1	CASSLQVGNTEAFF	TGCGCCAGCAGCTTACAGGTAGGGAACACTGAAGCTTTCTTT
14	.	TRBV6-5	TRBD1	TRBJ1-3	CASKRGQGAAAIYF	TGTGCCAGCAAACGTGGACAGGGGGCCGCCGCCATATATTTT
14	.	TRBV5-1	.	TRBJ2-7	CASSLHAGRNEQYF	TGCGCCAGCAGCTTGCACGCAGGGAGGAACGAGCAGTACTTC
16	.	TRBV5-1	.	TRBJ2-2	CASSLGGDTNTGELFF	TGCGCCAGCAGCTTGGGTGGGGACACAAACACCGGGGAGCTGTTTTTT
19	once	TRBV2	TRBD2	TRBJ2-5	CASRSGTSGEGRKEETQYF	TGTGCCAGCAGATCCGGGACTAGCGGAGAGGGGAGAAAGGAAGAGACCCAGTACTTC
12	.	TRBV5-1	TRBD1	TRBJ1-1	CASSLQGDEAFF	TGCGCCAGCAGCTTACAGGGGGACGAAGCTTTCTTT
12	.	TRBV11-3	.	TRBJ2-1	CASSLDLSEQFF	TGTGCCAGCAGCTTAGATCTTAGTGAGCAGTTCTTC
15	.	TRBV18	.	TRBJ1-3	CASSRDTTPGNTIYF	TGTGCCAGCTCACGGGACACTACCCCAGGAAACACCATATATTTT
12	.	TRBV28	.	TRBJ2-2	CASSRDGGELFF	TGTGCCAGCAGTCGAGACGGCGGGGAGCTGTTTTTT
16	.	TRBV28	.	TRBJ2-3	CASSSVAAGDTDTQYF	TGTGCCAGCAGTTCTGTGGCAGCGGGTGACACAGATACGCAGTATTTT
11	.	TRBV27	.	TRBJ2-3	CASSSAYTQYF	TGTGCCAGCAGCTCAGCATATACGCAGTATTTT
15	.	TRBV28	.	TRBJ2-7	CASSAQGGSSYEQYF	TGTGCCAGCAGCGCCCAGGGGGGAAGCTCCTACGAGCAGTACTTC
13	.	TRBV25-1	TRBD2	TRBJ2-1	CASRSSGRNEQFF	TGTGCCAGCAGGTCTAGCGGGAGGAATGAGCAGTTCTTC
17	.	TRBV5-4	TRBD2	TRBJ2-2	CASGRPGLAGSDGELFF	TGTGCCAGCGGGCGTCCGGGACTAGCGGGATCGGACGGGGAGCTGTTTTTT
21	.	TRBV18	.	TRBJ2-6	CASSRYNGGTTLGSGANVLTF	TGTGCCAGCTCGCGTTACAATGGAGGGACAACCTTGGGGTCTGGGGCCAACGTCCTGACTTTC
15	once	TRBV28	TRBD2	TRBJ2-2	CASSSLAGGTGELFF	TGTGCCAGCAGTTCACTAGCGGGTGGCACCGGGGAGCTGTTTTTT
15	.	TRBV5-1	TRBD1	TRBJ2-5	CASSAGTGGAETQYF	TGCGCCAGCAGCGCCGGGACAGGGGGCGCGGAGACCCAGTACTTC
15	.	TRBV4-1	.	TRBJ2-7	CASSPTRDGSYEQYF	TGCGCCAGCAGCCCTACCCGGGACGGGAGCTACGAGCAGTACTTC
13	.	TRBV5-1	.	TRBJ2-1	CASSLYPRDEQFF	TGCGCCAGCAGCTTGTATCCGCGGGATGAGCAGTTCTTC
12	.	TRBV28	.	TRBJ2-5	CASSRTQETQYF	TGTGCCAGCAGCCGGACCCAAGAGACCCAGTACTTC